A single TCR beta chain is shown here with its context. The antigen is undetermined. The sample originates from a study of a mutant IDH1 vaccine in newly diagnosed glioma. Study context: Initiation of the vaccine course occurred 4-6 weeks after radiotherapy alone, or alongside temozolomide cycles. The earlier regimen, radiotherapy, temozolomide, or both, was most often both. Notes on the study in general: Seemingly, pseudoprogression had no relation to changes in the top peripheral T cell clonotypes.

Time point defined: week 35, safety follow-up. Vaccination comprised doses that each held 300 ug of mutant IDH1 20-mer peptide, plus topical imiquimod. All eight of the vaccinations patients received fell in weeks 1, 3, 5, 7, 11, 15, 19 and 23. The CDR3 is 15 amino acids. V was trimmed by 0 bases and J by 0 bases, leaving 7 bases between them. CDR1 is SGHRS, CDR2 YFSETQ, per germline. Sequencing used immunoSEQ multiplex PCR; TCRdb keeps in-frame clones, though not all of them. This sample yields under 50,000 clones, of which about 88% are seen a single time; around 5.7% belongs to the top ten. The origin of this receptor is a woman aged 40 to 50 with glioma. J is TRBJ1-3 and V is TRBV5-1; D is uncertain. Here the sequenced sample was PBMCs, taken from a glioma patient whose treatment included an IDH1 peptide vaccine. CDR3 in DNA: TGCGCCAGCAGCTTGGGCTCCAGCTCTGGAAACACCATATATTTT. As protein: CASSLGSSSGNTIYF.